These 29 T cell receptor beta chains came from one sample sequenced in a study of T cell repertoires in cytomegalovirus infection. MiXCR, applied by TCRdb to the reads, yields one record per CDR3 protein. The repertoire holds fewer than 85,000 distinct CDR3 sequences, with 3% to 4% as singletons. The specimen was PBMCs. The receptors stem from a human donor in good health (CMV status not recorded). Some clones in this sample may be carry-over from other donors' samples.

This CDR3 reads CASSSGTGSPQHF. CDR3 DNA sequence: TGTGCCAGCAGCTCAGGGACAGGTTCGCCCCAGCATTTT. V and J are TRBV7-3 and TRBJ1-5; 8 nucleotides line up with TRBD1. The CDR3 extends over 13 amino acids. The ends lost 4 bases at V and 9 bases at J; junction bases unmatched: 5. Germline lookup yields CDR1 SGHTA and CDR2 FQGTGA. Full variable domain (remainder filled in from reference TRBV7-3 and TRBJ1-5): GAGVSQTPSNKVTEKGKYVELRCDPISGHTALYWYRQSLGQGPEFLIYFQGTGAADDSGLPNDRFFAVRPEGSVSTLKIQRTERGDSAVYLCASSSGTGSPQHFGDGTRLSIL.

This clonotype appeared many times. The V and J genes are TRBV7-2 and TRBJ2-1; TRBD2 matches at 11 bases. The V and J ends lost 5 bases and 4 bases, in that order; junction bases with no gene match: 4. CDR1 is SGHTA, CDR2 FQGNSA, per germline. The CDR3 spans 15 residues. CDR3 bases: TGTGCCAGCAGCCCGACTAGCGGGATGTACAATGAGCAGTTCTTC. The encoded protein is CASSPTSGMYNEQFF.

This clonotype was observed many times. The gene calls are TRBV7-2 and TRBJ1-5; D unclear. Germline assignment: CDR1 SGHTA and CDR2 FQGNSA. The CDR3 is 15 residues long. Trimming took off 0 bases at V and 4 bases at J, with 10 bases between the two ends. The CDR3 bases are TGTGCCAGCAGCTTAGCGGCAGGTCTAAATCAGCCCCAGCATTTT. Protein: CASSLAAGLNQPQHF. Supplemented by reference TRBV7-2 and TRBJ1-5, the full variable domain reads GAGVSQSPSNKVTEKGKDVELRCDPISGHTALYWYRQSLGQGLEFLIYFQGNSAPDKSGLPSDRFSAERTGGSVSTLTIQRTQQEDSAVYLCASSLAAGLNQPQHFGDGTRLSIL.

There are many counts of this clonotype. The chain links TRBV28 to TRBJ1-5; perhaps TRBD1 as D (6 bases). Germline V gene lookup returns CDR1 MDHEN and CDR2 SYDVKM. Trimming pared 6 bases from V and 5 bases from J, leaving 14 bases between. The CDR3 has 14 residues. The CDR3 loop is CASSSGTYHQPQHF. CDR3 coding DNA: TGTGCCAGCAGCTCCGGGACATACCATCAGCCCCAGCATTTT.

The chain links TRBV7-8 to TRBJ1-1; 9 bases match TRBD1. Germline assignment: CDR1 SGHVS and CDR2 FQNEAQ. The CDR3 covers 13 residues. The junction had 7 bases not matched to a gene; V was cut back by 7 bases and J by 7 bases. Here the CDR3 reads CASTSQGAGEAFF. As DNA, the CDR3 is TGTGCCAGCACGTCACAGGGGGCAGGTGAAGCTTTCTTT.

This clonotype showed up many times. The rearrangement links TRBV7-2 to TRBJ2-1, with 8 bases matching TRBD1. The V and J ends lost 3 bases and 8 bases, in that order; junction bases with no gene match: 6. There are 14 residues in the CDR3. Germline assignment: CDR1 SGHTA and CDR2 FQGNSA. The CDR3: CASSFRQGSDEQFF. DNA of the CDR3: TGTGCCAGCAGCTTCAGACAGGGGTCGGATGAGCAGTTCTTC.

The sample holds many counts of this clonotype. This rearrangement joins TRBV7-2 to TRBJ2-3; 9 bases fit TRBD2. Unmatched junction bases numbered 25, after V lost 7 bases and J lost 8 bases. The CDR3 loop spans 19 amino acids. Germline V gene data show CDR1 as SGHTA and CDR2 as FQGNSA. CDR3 in DNA: TGTGCCAGCACTGCTTGGGAGCTAGCGGGGATTGGGGTACCGGGTACGCAGTATTTT. Its translation is CASTAWELAGIGVPGTQYF.

This clonotype was picked up many times. The chain combines TRBV7-2 with TRBJ1-6; 7 bases agree with TRBD1. After removal of 5 bases from V and 12 bases from J, the junction contained 7 bases not matched to a gene. CDR1 is SGHTA, CDR2 FQGNSA, per germline. The CDR3 has 13 residues. CDR3 region: CASSQQGRVPLHF. In DNA form, the CDR3 reads TGTGCCAGCAGCCAACAGGGGCGGGTACCCCTCCACTTT.

This clonotype was picked up many times. V gene TRBV20-1 combines with J gene TRBJ1-5; tentatively, D is TRBD1 (5 bases). The CDR3 is 17 amino acids. In germline, CDR1 is DFQATT, CDR2 SNEGSKA (reference sequence). V was cut by 5 bases and J by 1 base, with 21 bases left in between. The CDR3 loop is CSAFIRDVYKSNQPQHF. CDR3 coding DNA: TGCAGTGCTTTCATCAGGGACGTTTATAAAAGCAATCAGCCCCAGCATTTT.

This clonotype was recorded at least ten times. The chain is built from TRBV7-2 and TRBJ1-2; 10 nucleotides match TRBD1. Losses at the gene ends were 5 bases for V and 10 bases for J; bases not matched to a gene: 10. The CDR3 is made up of 14 amino acids. The germline V gene encodes CDR1 SGHTA and CDR2 FQGNSA. The CDR3 region is CASSITGTGVDYTF. CDR3 coding DNA: TGTGCCAGCAGCATTACCGGGACAGGGGTAGACTACACCTTC.

This clonotype was counted ten times or more. CDR3 loop: CSVVGLAGIGTQYF. In nucleotides, the CDR3 is TGCAGCGTTGTGGGACTAGCGGGGATCGGGACCCAGTACTTC. V and J are TRBV29-1 and TRBJ2-5; 13 bases fit TRBD2. This CDR3 is built from 14 residues. CDR1 and CDR2 (germline): SQVTM, ANQGSEA. After removal of 4 bases from V and 7 bases from J, the junction contained 6 bases not matched to a gene.

CDR3: CASSLTFRTGNYEQYF. DNA for the CDR3: TGTGCCAGCAGCTTAACGTTCAGGACAGGGAACTACGAGCAGTACTTC. The chain is built from TRBV7-6 and TRBJ2-7, with TRBD1 matching 8 bases. Trimming cost V 2 bases and J 3 bases; bases outside gene matches: 9. Germline CDR1 and CDR2: SGHVS and FNYEAQ. This CDR3 has 16 amino acids.

In this sample, this clonotype turned up many times. J is TRBJ2-1 and V is TRBV6-6; the match to TRBD2 covers 12 bases. V lost 5 bases, J lost 6 bases, and 2 bases stayed unmatched. CDR1 and CDR2 (germline): MNHNY, SVGAGI (reference sequence). The CDR3 sequence is 14 residues long. CDR3 protein: CASSPSGRANEQFF. The CDR3 coding sequence is TGTGCCAGCAGTCCTAGCGGGAGGGCCAATGAGCAGTTCTTC.

This clonotype appeared many times. The chain carries TRBV7-2 and TRBJ1-1; D unresolved. The germline gives CDR1 SGHTA, CDR2 FQGNSA. The CDR3 runs 16 residues. Trimming removed 1 base from V and 2 bases from J, with 14 bases in between. Written as DNA, the CDR3 is TGTGCCAGCAGCTTAGGGGGTAGGGTGATTAACACTGAAGCTTTCTTT. Translation gives CASSLGGRVINTEAFF.

This clonotype was seen only a few times. The J gene is TRBJ2-1, the V gene TRBV7-9; 9 bases align to TRBD2. J lost 7 bases, V lost 5 bases, and 9 bases had no gene match. Germline V CDR1 and CDR2: SEHNR, FQNEAQ (reference sequence). This CDR3 is built from 15 residues. The CDR3 sequence: CASSRVIAGDNEQFF. CDR3 DNA: TGTGCCAGCAGCCGTGTAATAGCGGGGGATAATGAGCAGTTCTTC. The complete variable domain, with remaining parts taken from reference TRBV7-9 and TRBJ2-1, reads DTGVSQNPRHKITKRGQNVTFRCDPISEHNRLYWYRQTLGQGPEFLTYFQNEAQLEKSRLLSDRFSAERPKGSFSTLEIQRTEQGDSAMYLCASSRVIAGDNEQFFGPGTRLTVL.

The table lists this clonotype with many counts. This chain connects TRBV5-1 to TRBJ1-6; possibly TRBD1 for D (6 bases). CDR3 length: 15 residues. Per the germline V gene, CDR1 is SGHRS and CDR2 is YFSETQ. Trimming removed 5 bases at V and 5 bases at J, with 14 bases between. CDR3 nucleotides: TGCGCCAGCAGGGATGGACAGACTAATAATTCACCCCTCCACTTT. Protein sequence: CASRDGQTNNSPLHF.

This clonotype was counted ten times or more. The rearrangement links TRBV7-8 to TRBJ2-7; D may be TRBD1 (6 bases). Trimming removed 2 bases from V and 5 bases from J, with 13 bases in between. Germline CDR1 reads SGHVS; CDR2 reads FQNEAQ. The CDR3 runs to 14 residues. In DNA form, the CDR3 reads TGTGCCAGCAGCTTACAACAGGGCCACGACGAGCAGTACTTC. This translates into CASSLQQGHDEQYF.

This clonotype was seen ten or more times. The V call is TRBV19, the J call TRBJ1-1; D might be TRBD1 (6 bases). Germline CDR1 is LNHDA and CDR2 is SQIVND (reference sequence). Trimming removed 6 bases from V and 1 base from J, with 12 bases in between. The CDR3 spans 14 residues. The DNA of the CDR3 is TGTGCCAGTAGAAGACAGGAACCGAACACTGAAGCTTTCTTT. As protein: CASRRQEPNTEAFF.

This clonotype was detected many times. The chain joins TRBV2 to TRBJ2-5, with 7 positions matching TRBD1. The CDR3 runs 13 residues. Germline V gene lookup returns CDR1 SNHLY and CDR2 FYNNEI. V lost 8 bases and J lost 5; bases outside the gene matches: 8. The CDR3 region is CASSKQGIETQYF. The CDR3 region has the DNA TGTGCCAGCTCGAAACAGGGGATTGAGACCCAGTACTTC.

This clonotype came up many times. This sequence joins TRBV7-2 and TRBJ2-5; TRBD2 agrees at 9 bases. Germline V gene sequence: CDR1 SGHTA, CDR2 FQGNSA. The CDR3 is 17 residues long. V dropped 0 bases and J dropped 0; count of bases not matched to a gene: 5. The CDR3 DNA reads as TGTGCCAGCAGCTTAGCGCCGCGGGGGGGGTACCAAGAGACCCAGTACTTC. Protein: CASSLAPRGGYQETQYF.

This clonotype was recorded at least ten times. This chain connects TRBV7-6 to TRBJ1-3; D unclear. This CDR3 has 16 amino acids. Between the trimmed V and J ends, which lost 3 bases and 0 bases, there was a span of 12 bases. Germline CDR1 reads SGHVS; CDR2 reads FNYEAQ. The CDR3 sequence is CASSFYLDRSGNTIYF. CDR3 nucleotide sequence: TGTGCCAGCAGCTTCTATTTGGACCGCTCTGGAAACACCATATATTTT.

This clonotype was seen ten or more times. V gene TRBV7-6 combines with J gene TRBJ2-7; D may match TRBD1 or TRBD2 (5 bases each). Germline V gene sequence: CDR1 SGHVS, CDR2 FNYEAQ. CDR3 length: 17 residues. V was cut by 5 bases and J by 0 bases, with 20 bases left in between. The CDR3: CASSPPPPGRDSYEQYF. DNA of the CDR3: TGTGCCAGCAGCCCGCCTCCCCCGGGACGGGACTCCTACGAGCAGTACTTC.

In its sample, this clonotype was seen many times. The chain couples TRBV7-8 to TRBJ1-6; no clear D. V lost 5 bases to trimming and J lost 10 bases, with 12 bases between them. The CDR3 spans 13 residues. Looked up from germline, CDR1 is SGHVS and CDR2 is FQNEAQ. The CDR3 protein is CASSLLLGSPLHF. The DNA for the CDR3 is TGTGCCAGCAGCCTACTTTTGGGATCACCCCTCCACTTT. Using reference TRBV7-8 and TRBJ1-6 for the parts outside the CDR3, the full variable domain is GAGVSQSPRYKVAKRGQDVALRCDPISGHVSLFWYQQALGQGPEFLTYFQNEAQLDKSGLPSDRFFAERPEGSVSTLKIQRTQQEDSAVYLCASSLLLGSPLHFGNGTRLTVT.

This clonotype was seen ten or more times. The V gene is TRBV12-3 or TRBV12-4, the J gene TRBJ1-1; D call uncertain. V shed 0 bases and J shed 5 bases, with 16 bases lying between them. There are 16 residues in the CDR3. Written as DNA, the CDR3 is TGTGCCAGCAGTTTAGCCCGAACGGGAGGATCGACTGAAGCTTTCTTT. Its translation is CASSLARTGGSTEAFF.

As for this clonotype: This may be a read error: a much more frequent sequence differs by one nucleotide. The CDR3 carries no conserved terminal phenylalanine or tryptophan, so it likely arises from a read error. The V and J genes are TRBV7-2 and TRBJ2-7; 9 nucleotides match TRBD1. The V and J ends lost 2 bases and 3 bases, in that order; junction bases with no gene match: 5. This CDR3 is built from 15 residues. The germline CDR1 and CDR2 sequences are SGHTA and FQGNSA. In DNA, the CDR3 is TGTGCCAGCAGCTTAAGGGACAGGGCCAACTACGAGCAGTACCTC. This encodes CASSLRDRANYEQYL.

This clonotype was detected ten times or more. The chain joins TRBV7-2 to TRBJ2-3; D is unclear. The CDR3 spans 13 residues. CDR1 and CDR2 from the germline V gene are SGHTA and FQGNSA. Between the trimmed V and J ends, which lost 2 bases and 6 bases, there was a span of 9 bases. CDR3 region: CASSLTGWDTQYF. In DNA form, the CDR3 reads TGTGCCAGCAGCTTAACTGGCTGGGATACGCAGTATTTT.

Remarks on this clonotype: A much bigger clone sits one base away, suggesting this may be a read error. V is TRBV20-1 and J is TRBJ2-3; 12 nucleotides align to TRBD2. The J segment lost 4 bases and the V segment lost 7 bases, leaving 9 bases of the junction unmatched. This CDR3 comprises 15 residues. The germline gives CDR1 DFQATT, CDR2 SNEGSKA (reference sequence). CDR3 nucleotides: TGCAGTGGTATGACTAGCGGGAGTCCCGCAGATACGCAGTATTTT. Residues: CSGMTSGSPADTQYF.

This clonotype occurred many times. The rearrangement joins TRBV7-9 to TRBJ2-7, with D unresolved. Looked up from germline, CDR1 is SEHNR and CDR2 is FQNEAQ (reference sequence). V was cut by 2 bases and J by 1 base, with 12 bases left in between. The CDR3 is 15 amino acids. CDR3 region: CASSLRTSPSYEQYF. The DNA of the CDR3 is TGTGCCAGCAGCTTAAGGACCAGCCCGTCCTACGAGCAGTACTTC.

This clonotype was counted at least ten times. V and J are TRBV5-1 and TRBJ2-2; D ambiguous. The V and J ends lost 6 bases and 0 bases respectively, with 12 bases between them. CDR1 and CDR2 from the germline V gene are SGHRS and YFSETQ. This CDR3 is 15 amino acids long. CDR3 bases: TGCGCCAGCACCCCTGGCACTGCGAACACCGGGGAGCTGTTTTTT. It yields the protein CASTPGTANTGELFF.